Listed here are 16 T cell receptor beta chains from one sample, sequenced in a study of blood T cell repertoires in COVID-19. The method was immunoSEQ multiplex PCR; TCRdb's version includes in-frame clones alone and lacks a portion of them. The sample comprises about 100,000 clones, less than 90% of which are singletons, and over 7% rests with the top ten. The sequenced sample was peripheral blood. The receptors originated from a man aged 25 to 45 in a cohort sampled during active COVID-19.

This chain connects TRBV28 to TRBJ2-2; the D gene is possibly TRBD2 (6 bases). V lost 3 bases and J 7 bases, leaving 12 bases between the germline ends. Germline V CDR1 and CDR2: MDHEN, SYDVKM. This CDR3 spans 14 amino acids. The CDR3 sequence: CASSFPGGVGELFF. CDR3 nucleotides: TGTGCCAGCAGTTTTCCCGGGGGTGTCGGGGAGCTGTTTTTT.

This clone came up a few times. The chain couples TRBV24-1 to TRBJ2-1, with 8 bases fitting TRBD2. The junction had 7 bases not matched to a gene; V was cut back by 6 bases and J by 4 bases. Germline CDR1 is KGHDR and CDR2 is SFDVKD. The CDR3 is made up of 15 amino acids. The chain's CDR3 is CATSRRGAGYNEQFF. The CDR3 nucleotides are TGTGCCACCAGTAGGCGGGGGGCGGGATACAATGAGCAGTTCTTC.

The V call is TRBV19, the J call TRBJ2-2, with a possible D match to TRBD1 (5 bases). V shed 4 bases and J shed 4 bases, with 7 bases lying between them. This CDR3 is 13 amino acids long. Germline V lookup: CDR1 LNHDA, CDR2 SQIVND (reference sequence). In DNA, the CDR3 is TGTGCCAGTAGTAACCAGGGCACCGGGGAGCTGTTTTTT. Translation gives CASSNQGTGELFF.

The CDR3 DNA is TGTGCCAGCAGCTTTATCGGACTAGCGGGGGGGCCAGGGGATGAGCAGTTCTTC. It specifies CASSFIGLAGGPGDEQFF. This rearrangement joins TRBV7-6 to TRBJ2-1, with TRBD2 matching over 15 bases. Germline V gene data show CDR1 as SGHVS and CDR2 as FNYEAQ. After removal of 3 bases from V and 8 bases from J, the junction contained 11 bases not matched to a gene. CDR3 length equals 18 residues.

The CDR3 bases are TGCGCCAGCAGCACAACGACAGGGGAGACCCAGTACTTC. Translated: CASSTTTGETQYF. The chain couples TRBV4-1 to TRBJ2-5; 7 bases agree with TRBD1. The CDR3 runs 13 residues. Germline V gene lookup returns CDR1 MGHRA and CDR2 YSYEKL. V lost 5 bases, J lost 5 bases, and 5 bases stayed unmatched.

This chain links TRBV3-1 (or the pseudogene TRBV3-2) with TRBJ1-1; D might be TRBD1 (6 bases). This CDR3 is built from 15 residues. The germline gives CDR1 LGHDT, CDR2 YNNKEL (reference sequence). Trimming removed 5 bases from V and 0 bases from J, with 13 bases in between. CDR3 DNA sequence: TGTGCCAGCAGCGTCCAGGGGTTGATGAACACTGAAGCTTTCTTT. It specifies CASSVQGLMNTEAFF.

This chain links TRBV4-1 with TRBJ2-5, with 7 bases matching TRBD1. Looked up from germline, CDR1 is MGHRA and CDR2 is YSYEKL. The CDR3 totals 15 residues. V was pared by 2 bases and J by 5 bases, with 8 bases of the junction left unmatched. In nucleotides, the CDR3 is TGCGCCAGCAGCCAACAAAGACAGGGTCGGGAGACCCAGTACTTC. Amino acid sequence: CASSQQRQGRETQYF.

V is TRBV14 and J is TRBJ2-1; the D gene is possibly TRBD1 (6 bases). The CDR3 has 17 residues. Germline lookup yields CDR1 SGHDN and CDR2 FVKESK. Trimming shortened V by 0 bases and J by 5 bases, and 17 bases separated the two germline ends. The CDR3 here is CASSQEDGEGVDNEQFF. The CDR3 bases are TGTGCCAGCAGCCAAGAAGACGGTGAGGGGGTGGACAATGAGCAGTTCTTC. The whole variable domain, filled in from reference TRBV14 and TRBJ2-1, reads EAGVTQFPSHSVIEKGQTVTLRCDPISGHDNLYWYRRVMGKEIKFLLHFVKESKQDESGMPNNRFLAERTGGTYSTLKVQPAELEDSGVYFCASSQEDGEGVDNEQFFGPGTRLTVL.

The V and J genes are TRBV5-4 and TRBJ2-1, with D maybe TRBD1 (5 bases). The V end was cut by 0 bases, the J end by 16 bases, with 29 bases between. The CDR3 loop spans 17 amino acids. CDR1 and CDR2 from the germline V gene are SGHNT and YYREEE (reference sequence). The CDR3 bases are TGTGCCAGCAGCTTGGCCGGCAGGGCTTCTACAATGAGCCACTTCTTCTTC. Protein sequence: CASSLAGRASTMSHFFF.

Concerning this clone itself: Sequence at one end of the junction differs from germline and may be a read error. The V and J genes are TRBV19 and TRBJ2-7, with D possibly TRBD1 on 6 matching bases. The length of the CDR3 is 13 residues. Germline values: CDR1 LNHDA, CDR2 SQIVND (reference sequence). In DNA form, the CDR3 reads TGTGCCAGTAGTGTAGACAGGTCGTACGAGCAGTACTTC. Residues: CASSVDRSYEQYF.

V is TRBV6-5 and J is TRBJ1-2; the D gene is possibly TRBD1 (6 bases). Germline CDR1 and CDR2: MNHEY and SVGAGI. CDR3 length: 14 amino acids. V was cut by 2 bases and J by 6 bases, with 13 bases left in between. The CDR3 DNA is TGTGCCAGCAGTTACGTTACAGGGTCAAATGGCTACACCTTC. Its translation is CASSYVTGSNGYTF.

The chain links TRBV5-4 to TRBJ2-1; 9 bases map to TRBD1. Trimming took 0 bases from V and 6 from J; bases not matched to a gene: 4. The CDR3 runs 15 residues. Germline assignment: CDR1 SGHNT and CDR2 YYREEE (reference sequence). For the CDR3, the DNA is TGTGCCAGCAGCTTGGGGGACAGGGTTCGCAATGAGCAGTTCTTC. This gives the protein CASSLGDRVRNEQFF.

This chain connects TRBV6-5 to TRBJ2-5; no clear D. V lost 4 bases and J 4 bases, leaving 16 bases between the germline ends. Germline-derived CDR1 and CDR2 are MNHEY and SVGAGI. The CDR3 loop spans 15 amino acids. CDR3 bases: TGTGCCAGCAGTTCTATGATCGACTCGCGAGAGACCCAGTACTTC. This codes for CASSSMIDSRETQYF.

The chain uses TRBV30 and TRBJ1-2; unclear D gene. The CDR3 extends over 13 amino acids. The germline gives CDR1 GTSNPN, CDR2 SVGIG (reference sequence). Trimming took 2 bases from V and 1 from J, leaving 8 bases between them. CDR3 DNA sequence: TGTGCCTGGAGTTTGGGCAGTAACTATGGCTACACCTTC. Protein sequence: CAWSLGSNYGYTF.

This clone occurred a few times. The rearrangement links TRBV28 to TRBJ2-5; 7 bases match TRBD1. This CDR3 spans 15 amino acids. Per the germline V gene, CDR1 is MDHEN and CDR2 is SYDVKM. Losses at the gene ends were 5 bases for V and 5 bases for J; bases not matched to a gene: 11. As DNA, the CDR3 is TGTGCCAGCAGTGGGGACACAGGGGCTGGGGAGACCCAGTACTTC. Residues: CASSGDTGAGETQYF.

This sequence joins TRBV30 and TRBJ2-7; no firm D call. The V and J ends lost 2 bases and 2 bases respectively, with 7 bases between them. CDR1 is GTSNPN and CDR2 is SVGIG in the germline V gene (reference sequence). CDR3 size: 12 residues. The CDR3 DNA follows: TGTGCCTGGAGTCGAGGCCCCTACGAGCAGTACTTC. The encoded protein is CAWSRGPYEQYF. The full variable domain, rest sourced from reference TRBV30 and TRBJ2-7, is SQTIHQWPATLVQPVGSPLSLECTVEGTSNPNLYWYRQAAGRGLQLLFYSVGIGQISSEVPQNLSASRPQDRQFILSSKKLLLSDSGFYLCAWSRGPYEQYFGPGTRLTVT.